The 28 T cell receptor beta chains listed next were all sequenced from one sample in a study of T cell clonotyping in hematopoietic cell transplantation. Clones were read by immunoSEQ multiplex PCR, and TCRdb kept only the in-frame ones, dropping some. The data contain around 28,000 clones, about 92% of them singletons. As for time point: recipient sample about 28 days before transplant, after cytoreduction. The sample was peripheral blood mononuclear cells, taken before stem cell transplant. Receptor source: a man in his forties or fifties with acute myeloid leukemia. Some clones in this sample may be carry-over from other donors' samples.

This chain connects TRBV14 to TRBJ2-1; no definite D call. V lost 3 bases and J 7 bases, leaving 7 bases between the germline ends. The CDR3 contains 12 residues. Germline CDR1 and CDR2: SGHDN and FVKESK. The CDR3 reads CASSQFINEQFF. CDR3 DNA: TGTGCCAGCAGCCAGTTCATAAATGAGCAGTTCTTC. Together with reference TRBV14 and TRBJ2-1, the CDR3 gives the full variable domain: EAGVTQFPSHSVIEKGQTVTLRCDPISGHDNLYWYRRVMGKEIKFLLHFVKESKQDESGMPNNRFLAERTGGTYSTLKVQPAELEDSGVYFCASSQFINEQFFGPGTRLTVL.

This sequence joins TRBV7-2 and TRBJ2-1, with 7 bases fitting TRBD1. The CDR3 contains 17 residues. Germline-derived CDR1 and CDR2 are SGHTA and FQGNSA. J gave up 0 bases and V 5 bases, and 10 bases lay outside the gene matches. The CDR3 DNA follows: TGTGCCAGCAGCACAAACAGGGGCCCGAGCTCCTACAATGAGCAGTTCTTC. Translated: CASSTNRGPSSYNEQFF.

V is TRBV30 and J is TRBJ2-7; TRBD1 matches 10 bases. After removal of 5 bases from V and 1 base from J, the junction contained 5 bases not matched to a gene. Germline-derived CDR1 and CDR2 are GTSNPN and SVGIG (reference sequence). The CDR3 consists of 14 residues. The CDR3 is CAWDRDRGSYEQYF. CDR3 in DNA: TGTGCCTGGGACCGGGACAGGGGTTCCTACGAGCAGTACTTC.

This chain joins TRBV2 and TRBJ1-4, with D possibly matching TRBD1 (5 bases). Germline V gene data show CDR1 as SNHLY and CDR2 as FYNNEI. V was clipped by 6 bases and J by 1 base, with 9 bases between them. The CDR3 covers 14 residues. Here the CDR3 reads CASSTGGTNEKLFF. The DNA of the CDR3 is TGTGCCAGCAGCACCGGGGGAACTAATGAAAAACTGTTTTTT. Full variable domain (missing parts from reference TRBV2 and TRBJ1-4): EPEVTQTPSHQVTQMGQEVILRCVPISNHLYFYWYRQILGQKVEFLVSFYNNEISEKSEIFDDQFSVERPDGSNFTLKIRSTKLEDSAMYFCASSTGGTNEKLFFGSGTQLSVL.

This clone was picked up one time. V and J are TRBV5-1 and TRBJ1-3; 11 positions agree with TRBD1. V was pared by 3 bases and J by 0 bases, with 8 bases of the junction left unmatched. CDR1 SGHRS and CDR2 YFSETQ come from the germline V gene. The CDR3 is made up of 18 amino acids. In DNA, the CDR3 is TGCGCCAGCAGCTACTTTTCGGGGACAGGGGGCTCTGGAAACACCATATATTTT. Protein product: CASSYFSGTGGSGNTIYF.

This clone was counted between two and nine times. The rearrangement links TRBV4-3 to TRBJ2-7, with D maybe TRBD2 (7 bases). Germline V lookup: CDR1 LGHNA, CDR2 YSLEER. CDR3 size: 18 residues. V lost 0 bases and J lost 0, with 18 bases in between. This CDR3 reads CASSQDGEPGGASYEQYF. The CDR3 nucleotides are TGCGCCAGCAGCCAAGATGGGGAGCCGGGGGGCGCCTCCTACGAGCAGTACTTC.

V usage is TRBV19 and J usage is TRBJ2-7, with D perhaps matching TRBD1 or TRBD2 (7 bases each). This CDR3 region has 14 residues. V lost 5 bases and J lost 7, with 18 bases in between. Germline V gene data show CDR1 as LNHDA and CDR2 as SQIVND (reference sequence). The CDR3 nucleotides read TGTGCCAGTAGTCGACTCGCAGGGGGAGGGGAGCAGTACTTC. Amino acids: CASSRLAGGGEQYF.

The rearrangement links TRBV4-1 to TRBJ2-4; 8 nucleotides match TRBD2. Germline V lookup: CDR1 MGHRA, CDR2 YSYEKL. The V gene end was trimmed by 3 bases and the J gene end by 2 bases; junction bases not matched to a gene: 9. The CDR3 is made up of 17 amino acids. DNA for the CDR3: TGCGCCAGCAGCCAGAGTGGGGCGGGGGGTTCCAAAAACATTCAGTACTTC. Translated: CASSQSGAGGSKNIQYF.

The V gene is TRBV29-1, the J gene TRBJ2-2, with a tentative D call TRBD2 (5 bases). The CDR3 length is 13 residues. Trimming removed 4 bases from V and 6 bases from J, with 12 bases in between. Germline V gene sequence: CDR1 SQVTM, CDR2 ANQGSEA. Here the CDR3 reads CSVADLGAGELFF. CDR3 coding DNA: TGCAGCGTTGCGGACCTCGGGGCCGGGGAGCTGTTTTTT.

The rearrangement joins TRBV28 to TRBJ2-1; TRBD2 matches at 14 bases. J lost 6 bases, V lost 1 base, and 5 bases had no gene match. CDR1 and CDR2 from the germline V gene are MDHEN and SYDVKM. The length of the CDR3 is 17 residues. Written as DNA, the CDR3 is TGTGCCAGCAGTTTATCGGGACTAGCGGGAGTTGGCAATGAGCAGTTCTTC. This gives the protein CASSLSGLAGVGNEQFF.

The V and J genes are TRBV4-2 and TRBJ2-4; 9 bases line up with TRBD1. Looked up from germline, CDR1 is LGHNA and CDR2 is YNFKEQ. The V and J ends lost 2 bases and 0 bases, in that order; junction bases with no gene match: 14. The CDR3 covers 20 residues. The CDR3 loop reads CASSQSRDREPRGAKNIQYF. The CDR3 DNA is TGTGCCAGCAGCCAATCGCGGGACAGGGAGCCCCGGGGAGCCAAAAACATTCAGTACTTC.

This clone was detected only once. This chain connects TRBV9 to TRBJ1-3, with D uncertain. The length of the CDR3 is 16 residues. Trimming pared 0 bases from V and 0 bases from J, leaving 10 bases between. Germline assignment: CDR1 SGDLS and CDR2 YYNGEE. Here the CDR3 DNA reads TGTGCCAGCAGCGTAGCTGAGGTCCACTCTGGAAACACCATATATTTT. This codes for CASSVAEVHSGNTIYF.

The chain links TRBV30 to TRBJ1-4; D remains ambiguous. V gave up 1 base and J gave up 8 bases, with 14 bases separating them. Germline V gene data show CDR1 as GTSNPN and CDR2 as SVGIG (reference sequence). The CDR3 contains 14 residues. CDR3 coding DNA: TGTGCCTGGAGTGAGGGAGGTGGATCCGAAAAACTGTTTTTT. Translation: CAWSEGGGSEKLFF.

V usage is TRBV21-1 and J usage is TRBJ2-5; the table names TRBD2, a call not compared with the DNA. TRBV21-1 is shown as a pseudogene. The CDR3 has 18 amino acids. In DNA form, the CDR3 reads TGTGCCAGCAGGGGAGAACCACCCTGCGTTGGCAGGCAAGAGACCCAGTACTTC. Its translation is CASRGEPPCVGRQETQYF.

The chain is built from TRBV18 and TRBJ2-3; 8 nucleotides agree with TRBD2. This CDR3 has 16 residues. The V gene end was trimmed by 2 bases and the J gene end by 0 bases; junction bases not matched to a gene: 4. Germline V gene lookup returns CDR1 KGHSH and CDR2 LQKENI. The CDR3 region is CASSPFSGASTDTQYF. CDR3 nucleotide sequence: TGTGCCAGCTCACCATTTAGCGGGGCCAGCACAGATACGCAGTATTTT.

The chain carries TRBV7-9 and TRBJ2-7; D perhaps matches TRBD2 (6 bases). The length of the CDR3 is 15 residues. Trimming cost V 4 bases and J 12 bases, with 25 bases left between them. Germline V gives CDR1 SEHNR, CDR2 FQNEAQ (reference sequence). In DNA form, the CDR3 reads TGTGCCAGCAGCTCCGAACTATGGGGCGGGACTTCTTTGTACTTC. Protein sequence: CASSSELWGGTSLYF.

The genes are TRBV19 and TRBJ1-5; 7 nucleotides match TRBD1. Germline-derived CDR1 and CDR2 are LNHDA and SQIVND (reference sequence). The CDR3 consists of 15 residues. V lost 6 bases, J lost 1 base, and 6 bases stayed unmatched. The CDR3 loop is CASRWDRRSNQPQHF. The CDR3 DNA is TGTGCCAGTAGATGGGACAGACGAAGCAATCAGCCCCAGCATTTT.

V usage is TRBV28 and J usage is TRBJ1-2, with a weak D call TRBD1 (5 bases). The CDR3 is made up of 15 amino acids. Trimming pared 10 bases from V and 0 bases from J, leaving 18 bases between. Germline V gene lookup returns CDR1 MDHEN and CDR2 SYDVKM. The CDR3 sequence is CATAPGGTPNYGYTF. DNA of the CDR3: TGTGCCACCGCCCCAGGAGGGACTCCTAACTATGGCTACACCTTC.

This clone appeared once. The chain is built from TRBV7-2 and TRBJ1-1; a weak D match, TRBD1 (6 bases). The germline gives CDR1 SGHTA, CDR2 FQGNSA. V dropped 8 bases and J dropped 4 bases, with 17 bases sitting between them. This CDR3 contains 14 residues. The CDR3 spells CASSNEARGTEAFF. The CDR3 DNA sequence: TGTGCCAGCTCGAACGAGGCCAGGGGCACTGAAGCTTTCTTT.

As DNA, the CDR3 is TGCGCCAGCAGCTTGGGCTCCAGGGCCCTCTCCTACGAGCAGTACTTC. It codes for CASSLGSRALSYEQYF. This chain connects TRBV5-1 to TRBJ2-7; tentative D call: TRBD1 (5 bases). The CDR3 length is 16 residues. The germline V gene has CDR1 SGHRS and CDR2 YFSETQ. V was shortened by 0 bases and J by 0 bases, with 13 bases between the two germline ends. Variable domain in full (rest from reference TRBV5-1 and TRBJ2-7): KAGVTQTPRYLIKTRGQQVTLSCSPISGHRSVSWYQQTPGQGLQFLFEYFSETQRNKGNFPGRFSGRQFSNSRSEMNVSTLELGDSALYLCASSLGSRALSYEQYFGPGTRLTVT.

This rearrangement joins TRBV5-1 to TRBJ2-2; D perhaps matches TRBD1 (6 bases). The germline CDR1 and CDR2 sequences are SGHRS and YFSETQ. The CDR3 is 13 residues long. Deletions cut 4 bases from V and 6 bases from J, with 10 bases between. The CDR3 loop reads CASSPQGSGELFF. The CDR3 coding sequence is TGCGCCAGCAGCCCACAGGGTTCCGGGGAGCTGTTTTTT.

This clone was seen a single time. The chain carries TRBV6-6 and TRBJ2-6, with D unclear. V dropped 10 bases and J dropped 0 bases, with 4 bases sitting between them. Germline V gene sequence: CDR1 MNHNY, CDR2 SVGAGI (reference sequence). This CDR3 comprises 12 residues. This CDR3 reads CAIASGANVLTF. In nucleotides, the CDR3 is TGTGCCATCGCCTCTGGGGCCAACGTCCTGACTTTC.

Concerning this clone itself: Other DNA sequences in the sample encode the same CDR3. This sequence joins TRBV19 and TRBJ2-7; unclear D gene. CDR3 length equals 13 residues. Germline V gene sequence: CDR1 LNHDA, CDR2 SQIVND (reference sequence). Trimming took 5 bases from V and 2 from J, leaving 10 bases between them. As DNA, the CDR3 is TGTGCCAGTAGTGACGGATTCCCCTACGAGCAGTACTTC. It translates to CASSDGFPYEQYF. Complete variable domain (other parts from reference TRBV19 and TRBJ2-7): DGGITQSPKYLFRKEGQNVTLSCEQNLNHDAMYWYRQDPGQGLRLIYYSQIVNDFQKGDIAEGYSVSREKKESFPLTVTSAQKNPTAFYLCASSDGFPYEQYFGPGTRLTVT.

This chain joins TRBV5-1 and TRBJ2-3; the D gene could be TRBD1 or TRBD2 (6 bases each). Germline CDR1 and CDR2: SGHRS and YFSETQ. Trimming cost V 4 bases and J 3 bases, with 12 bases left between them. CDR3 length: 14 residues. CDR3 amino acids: CASSPIGGTDTQYF. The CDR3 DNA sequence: TGCGCCAGCAGCCCCATAGGGGGGACAGATACGCAGTATTTT. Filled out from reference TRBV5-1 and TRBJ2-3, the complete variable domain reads KAGVTQTPRYLIKTRGQQVTLSCSPISGHRSVSWYQQTPGQGLQFLFEYFSETQRNKGNFPGRFSGRQFSNSRSEMNVSTLELGDSALYLCASSPIGGTDTQYFGPGTRLTVL.

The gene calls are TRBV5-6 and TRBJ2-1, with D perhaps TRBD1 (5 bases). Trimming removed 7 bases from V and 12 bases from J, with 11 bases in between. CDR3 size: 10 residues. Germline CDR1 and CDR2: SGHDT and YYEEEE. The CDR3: CASQGSRQFF. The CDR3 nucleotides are TGTGCCAGCCAGGGCAGCCGGCAGTTCTTC.

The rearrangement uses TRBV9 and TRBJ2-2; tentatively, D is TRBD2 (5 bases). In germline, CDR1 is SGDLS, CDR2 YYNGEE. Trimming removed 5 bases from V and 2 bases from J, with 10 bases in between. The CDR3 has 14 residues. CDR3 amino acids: CASSGRQNTGELFF. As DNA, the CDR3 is TGTGCCAGCAGTGGGAGACAAAACACCGGGGAGCTGTTTTTT.

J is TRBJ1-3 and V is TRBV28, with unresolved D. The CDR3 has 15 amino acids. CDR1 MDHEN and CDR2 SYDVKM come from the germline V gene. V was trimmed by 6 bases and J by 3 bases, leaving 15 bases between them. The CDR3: CASSPSWARGNTIYF. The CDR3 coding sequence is TGTGCCAGCAGCCCCTCGTGGGCTCGTGGAAACACCATATATTTT.

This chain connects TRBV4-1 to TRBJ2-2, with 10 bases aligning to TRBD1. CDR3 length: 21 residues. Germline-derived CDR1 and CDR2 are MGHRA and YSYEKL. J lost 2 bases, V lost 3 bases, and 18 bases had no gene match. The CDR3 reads CASSHRIVGARDRGNTGELFF. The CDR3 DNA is TGCGCCAGCAGCCACCGAATCGTGGGGGCCCGGGACAGGGGTAACACCGGGGAGCTGTTTTTT.